This T cell receptor (beta chain) is from a study of early stage breast cancer tumors. Overall study context: ER+/PR+/HER2- status applied to about 70% of the 16 invasive breast tumors.

Each sample had two DNA replicates, 0.5 ug blood or roughly 1.4 ug tissue. Method: immunoSEQ multiplex PCR; TCRdb's copy keeps in-frame clones and lacks some. The profile shows about 41,000 clones, approximately 72% of them singletons. V lost 1 base and J lost 6; bases outside the gene matches: 11. The CDR3 contains 16 residues. Germline loops: CDR1 KGHSH, CDR2 LQKENI. General study points: Most shared enriched TCRB sequences were commonly generated ones.

A note on this clone: As yet, its antigen is unknown.

Sequencing input: blood. The gene calls are TRBV18 and TRBJ1-1; the match to TRBD1 covers 7 bases. The sequence derives from a person in their fifties with breast cancer. CDR3 in amino acids: CASSPREQGRFAEAFF. CDR3 sequence (DNA): TGTGCCAGCTCACCACGGGAACAGGGGCGGTTCGCTGAAGCTTTCTTT.